A selection of T cell receptor beta chains follows, all from one sample in a study of Ad26.COV2.S vaccination and SARS-CoV-2 variants. The repertoire was sequenced with immunoSEQ multiplex PCR; TCRdb's copy has only in-frame clones and lacks some. The sample has around 250,000 clones, around 88% seen once. The material was peripheral blood, obtained in a trial of Ad26.COV2.S vaccine versus placebo. The receptor set was obtained from a person between 18 and 59 years old who received the Ad26.COV2.S COVID-19 vaccine or a placebo. The CDR3 runs from the conserved cysteine through the conserved F or W. The D gene is left open where the match is weak.

j_call	cdr3_length	v_call	d_call	cdr3_aa	cdr3_nt
TRBJ1-5	13	TRBV30	.	CAWSVDGNQPQHF	TGTGCCTGGAGTGTGGACGGGAATCAGCCCCAGCATTTT
TRBJ2-3	15	TRBV2	TRBD1	CASRRRTGNTDTQYF	TGTGCCAGCAGACGAAGGACAGGAAACACAGATACGCAGTATTTT
TRBJ2-5	19	TRBV15	.	CATSRDGRRGGGNAETQYF	TGTGCCACCAGCAGAGATGGGCGACGGGGAGGGGGTAATGCGGAGACCCAGTACTTC
TRBJ1-1	13	TRBV7-3	.	CASSLWENTEAFF	TGTGCCAGCAGCTTGTGGGAGAACACTGAAGCTTTCTTT
TRBJ2-3	14	TRBV4-3	.	CASSLQHATDTQYF	TGCGCCAGCAGCCTCCAACATGCCACAGATACGCAGTATTTT
TRBJ1-5	17	TRBV4-1	.	CASSQWAPDTSNQPQHF	TGCGCCAGCAGCCAATGGGCACCTGATACTAGCAATCAGCCCCAGCATTTT
TRBJ1-4	14	TRBV5-1	TRBD1	CASSPGQGGEKLFF	TGCGCCAGCAGCCCAGGACAGGGTGGGGAAAAACTGTTTTTT
TRBJ2-7	15	TRBV7-9	.	CASSLTSAVGYEQYF	TGTGCCAGCAGCTTAACGTCAGCGGTTGGCTACGAGCAGTACTTC
TRBJ1-1	12	TRBV24-1	TRBD1	CATVGTDTEAFF	TGTGCCACCGTAGGGACAGACACTGAAGCTTTCTTT
TRBJ2-1	17	TRBV9	TRBD2	CASSHSMTSGRNNEQFF	TGTGCCAGCAGCCATTCTATGACTAGCGGGAGAAACAATGAGCAGTTCTTC